Below are 22 T cell receptor beta chains sequenced from a single sample in a study of T cells after yellow fever vaccination. In TCRdb, the 5' RACE reads were re-called with MiXCR into one record per CDR3 protein. The sample has over 300,000 distinct CDR3 sequences; roughly 7% are singletons. The sample was PBMCs, taken about 49 days after the first yellow fever vaccination. These receptors were obtained from a man younger than 35 who received the YFV17D yellow fever vaccine.

This clonotype was seen a handful of times. The V and J genes are TRBV6-2 or TRBV6-3 and TRBJ2-1, with 12 bases identical to TRBD2. V lost 7 bases and J lost 3; bases outside the gene matches: 22. Germline values: CDR1 MNHEY, CDR2 SVGEGT. CDR3 length: 21 amino acids. The CDR3 sequence: CASNPLRRGLAGGPFYNEQFF. Here the CDR3 DNA reads TGTGCCAGCAATCCACTTCGCCGGGGGCTAGCGGGGGGGCCTTTCTACAATGAGCAGTTCTTC.

A few counts support this clonotype. The chain recombines TRBV6-5 with TRBJ2-3, with D uncertain. Germline assignment: CDR1 MNHEY and CDR2 SVGAGI. V lost 0 bases and J 2 bases, leaving 12 bases between the germline ends. The CDR3 is made up of 16 amino acids. CDR3 in amino acids: CASSYSPGQLTDTQYF. The CDR3, as DNA: TGTGCCAGCAGTTACTCCCCGGGCCAGCTCACAGATACGCAGTATTTT.

This clonotype was recorded a few times. The rearrangement links TRBV5-1 to TRBJ2-3; possibly TRBD1 or TRBD2 for D (6 bases each). The CDR3 covers 16 residues. The germline CDR1 and CDR2 sequences are SGHRS and YFSETQ. The V and J ends lost 0 bases and 4 bases respectively, with 15 bases between them. The CDR3 sequence: CASSLAGARVSDTQYF. Here the CDR3 DNA reads TGCGCCAGCAGCTTGGCGGGGGCGCGAGTTTCAGATACGCAGTATTTT.

The sample holds many counts of this clonotype. The chain links TRBV20-1 to TRBJ1-2; D remains ambiguous. Trimming removed 0 bases from V and 2 bases from J, with 10 bases in between. The CDR3 extends over 14 amino acids. CDR1 is DFQATT and CDR2 is SNEGSKA in the germline V gene (reference sequence). The CDR3 coding sequence is TGCAGTGCTAGAGATCAAAACGGCAACTATGGCTACACCTTC. It translates to CSARDQNGNYGYTF.

The sample holds a few counts of this clonotype. The chain recombines TRBV5-4 with TRBJ2-7; 7 nucleotides line up with TRBD2. Germline assignment: CDR1 SGHNT and CDR2 YYREEE (reference sequence). Trimming took 0 bases from V and 4 from J; bases not matched to a gene: 13. This CDR3 is built from 17 residues. CDR3 nucleotide sequence: TGTGCCAGCAGCTTGGCGTCAATTGGCGGGGGTCGGTACGAGCAGTACTTC. It is translated as CASSLASIGGGRYEQYF.

This clonotype was counted ten times or more. V is TRBV27 and J is TRBJ1-1; D is undetermined. Between the trimmed V and J ends, which lost 4 bases and 9 bases, there was a span of 12 bases. The germline V gene encodes CDR1 MNHEY and CDR2 SMNVEV (reference sequence). The CDR3 is made up of 12 amino acids. The CDR3 DNA reads as TGTGCCAGCAGTTCCCCGACTAGAAAAGCTTTCTTT. Its translation is CASSSPTRKAFF.

This clonotype showed up just a few times. The V call is TRBV2, the J call TRBJ2-5; either TRBD1 or TRBD2 may fit D (5 bases each). The CDR3 has 14 residues. Germline loops: CDR1 SNHLY, CDR2 FYNNEI. V gave up 6 bases and J gave up 3 bases, with 14 bases separating them. This CDR3 reads CASRTRDGKETQYF. CDR3 DNA: TGTGCCAGCAGGACCCGGGACGGAAAAGAGACCCAGTACTTC.

The J gene is TRBJ2-1, the V gene TRBV7-3, with 7 positions matching TRBD1. This CDR3 has 13 amino acids. The V gene's germline CDR1 is SGHTA and CDR2 FQGTGA. After removal of 2 bases from V and 9 bases from J, the junction contained 4 bases not matched to a gene. The CDR3 nucleotides are TGTGCCAGCAGCTTAGCGACAGGGAGTGAGCAGTTCTTC. Encoded protein: CASSLATGSEQFF.

The chain carries TRBV3-1 and TRBJ1-2; D is uncertain. The CDR3 has 15 residues. V shed 2 bases and J shed 0 bases, with 10 bases lying between them. Germline-derived CDR1 and CDR2 are LGHDT and YNNKEL (reference sequence). CDR3 sequence (DNA): TGTGCCAGCAGCCAAAAAAGTGGTTCTAACTATGGCTACACCTTC. Translating gives CASSQKSGSNYGYTF.

V usage is TRBV4-1 and J usage is TRBJ2-3; tentative D call: TRBD2 (6 bases). CDR3 size: 15 residues. The V end was cut by 3 bases, the J end by 4 bases, with 14 bases between. CDR1 MGHRA and CDR2 YSYEKL come from the germline V gene. CDR3 protein: CASSHGLPGADTQYF. The CDR3 nucleotides read TGCGCCAGCAGCCATGGACTACCTGGTGCAGATACGCAGTATTTT.

The CDR3 protein is CASSLGQISTDTQYF. DNA of the CDR3: TGTGCCAGCAGCTTGGGACAGATAAGCACAGATACGCAGTATTTT. The V call is TRBV5-5, the J call TRBJ2-3, with D possibly TRBD1 on 5 matching bases. This CDR3 is 15 amino acids long. The V and J ends lost 0 bases and 0 bases respectively, with 8 bases between them. Germline V gene sequence: CDR1 SGHKS, CDR2 YYEKEE (reference sequence).

This clonotype has a handful of counts. The chain has TRBV4-1 and TRBJ2-7; D is perhaps TRBD2 (5 bases). In germline, CDR1 is MGHRA, CDR2 YSYEKL. The CDR3 is 15 amino acids. Between the trimmed V and J ends, which lost 1 base and 5 bases, there was a span of 15 bases. CDR3 in DNA: TGCGCCAGCAGCCAAGTCTTTCAGGAGGCCAACGAGCAGTACGTC. It yields the protein CASSQVFQEANEQYV.

The sample holds many counts of this clonotype. The chain combines TRBV7-2 with TRBJ1-6, with a weak D call TRBD1 (5 bases). CDR3 length equals 15 residues. V lost 1 base to trimming and J lost 10 bases, with 14 bases between them. Germline CDR1 and CDR2: SGHTA and FQGNSA. CDR3 residues: CASSLEAGIISPLHF. CDR3 bases: TGTGCCAGCAGCTTAGAGGCAGGGATAATATCACCCCTCCACTTT.

This clonotype was counted only a few times. The chain couples TRBV9 to TRBJ2-7; D ambiguous. The length of the CDR3 is 16 residues. The V gene's germline CDR1 is SGDLS and CDR2 YYNGEE. Trimming left V 2 bases short and J 6 bases short, with 21 bases between. CDR3 region: CASSVRSGLETCEQYV. DNA for the CDR3: TGTGCCAGCAGCGTGCGATCAGGCCTTGAGACTTGCGAGCAGTACGTC.

V usage is TRBV7-6 and J usage is TRBJ1-1; 7 bases map to TRBD1. CDR1 SGHVS and CDR2 FNYEAQ come from the germline V gene. V lost 3 bases to trimming and J lost 3 bases; unmatched junction nucleotides: 16. The CDR3 contains 18 residues. The CDR3 here is CASSFNRERQGRDTEAFF. CDR3 DNA: TGTGCCAGCAGCTTTAATCGCGAAAGACAGGGTCGAGACACTGAAGCTTTCTTT.

The gene calls are TRBV15 and TRBJ2-3, with 9 positions matching TRBD2. The CDR3 consists of 20 residues. With V trimmed by 1 base and J by 3 bases, 17 bases remained unmatched. Germline V CDR1 and CDR2: LNHNV, YYDKDF (reference sequence). CDR3 sequence (DNA): TGTGCCACCAGCAGAGGCGGACAGGATGGGCTAGCGGGGCCTACAGATACGCAGTATTTT. Protein product: CATSRGGQDGLAGPTDTQYF.

The chain carries TRBV2 and TRBJ2-5; D gene unclear. V was cut by 1 base and J by 0 bases, with 12 bases left in between. This CDR3 has 16 amino acids. Germline CDR1 SNHLY, CDR2 FYNNEI. The CDR3 bases are TGTGCCAGCAGTGAAGGCTCCGGAATCTACCAAGAGACCCAGTACTTC. It translates to CASSEGSGIYQETQYF.

This clonotype was counted many times. The rearrangement joins TRBV20-1 to TRBJ2-3, with D possibly called TRBD1 or TRBD2 (9 bases each). Trimming stripped 5 bases from V and 4 bases from J, with 28 bases between. CDR3 length: 18 residues. The germline CDR1 and CDR2 sequences are DFQATT and SNEGSKA (reference sequence). The CDR3 sequence is CSADGQGRGLALPDTQYF. Written as DNA, the CDR3 is TGCAGTGCTGATGGACAGGGGAGGGGACTAGCATTGCCAGATACGCAGTATTTT.

This clonotype showed up just a few times. The chain combines TRBV5-5 with TRBJ2-1; 7 positions agree with TRBD2. The CDR3 contains 15 residues. Germline V gives CDR1 SGHKS, CDR2 YYEKEE (reference sequence). Losses at the gene ends were 5 bases for V and 1 base for J; bases not matched to a gene: 6. The CDR3 DNA reads TGTGCCAGCAGATACGATAGCGGGTCCTACAATGAGCAGTTCTTC. Protein product: CASRYDSGSYNEQFF.

This clonotype has only a few counts. The chain joins TRBV29-1 to TRBJ2-5; 7 nucleotides agree with TRBD1. This CDR3 contains 15 residues. CDR1 is SQVTM, CDR2 ANQGSEA, per germline. With V trimmed by 0 bases and J by 1 base, 5 bases remained unmatched. The CDR3 nucleotides read TGCAGCGTTGAAGATCGGGCAGGGGGCCAAGAGACCCAGTACTTC. Translation: CSVEDRAGGQETQYF.

This clonotype came up many times. This rearrangement joins TRBV5-1 to TRBJ1-4, with D possibly being TRBD1 (5 bases). The CDR3 is made up of 15 amino acids. V lost 4 bases to trimming and J lost 0 bases, with 10 bases between them. Germline V gene lookup returns CDR1 SGHRS and CDR2 YFSETQ. The CDR3 DNA reads TGCGCCAGCAGCCAAGGACATTCAACTAATGAAAAACTGTTTTTT. It codes for CASSQGHSTNEKLFF.

This clonotype was observed many times. This chain uses TRBV4-1 with TRBJ1-5; weak D call: TRBD1 (6 bases). The V end lost 0 bases, the J end lost 5 bases, and 14 bases lay between the germline ends. Per the germline V gene, CDR1 is MGHRA and CDR2 is YSYEKL. CDR3 length equals 16 residues. In DNA, the CDR3 is TGCGCCAGCAGCCAAGACTTGGACAGCCAACATCAGCCCCAGCATTTT. Encoded protein: CASSQDLDSQHQPQHF.